The source of this T cell receptor beta chain is a study of blood T cell repertoires in COVID-19. Study-wide background: Collection of acute and convalescent COVID-19 samples took place in the United States, Italy and Spain. PBMCs, B-cell-depleted T cells, or T cells provided the cDNA or gDNA that made up the material.

TCRdb keeps only in-frame clones here, not all; method: immunoSEQ multiplex PCR. The sample yields 56,000 or so clones, roughly 84% seen once. The J segment lost 9 bases and the V segment lost 6 bases, leaving 14 bases of the junction unmatched. The CDR3 contains 15 residues. The germline CDR1 and CDR2 sequences are SGHNT and YYREEE (reference sequence). The receptor comes from a man aged 50-59 years with acute or convalescent COVID-19. The chain recombines TRBV5-4 with TRBJ2-7, with 11 nucleotides matching TRBD1. The sequenced sample was peripheral blood. CDR3 region: CASTSTRTGGAGQYF. Here the CDR3 DNA reads TGTGCCAGCACCTCGACTCGGACAGGGGGCGCAGGGCAGTACTTC.